This TCR beta chain is drawn from a study of shared clonotypes between healthy human individuals. General study findings and limits: Investigators collected only blood, and repertoires in tissues likely differ. Larger estimated richness was generally recorded for naive subsets relative to memory subsets. Between four donors, naive CD4 clonotypes were shared at a level of approximately 5%.

In the naive CD8 group, cells lacked CD45RO and were positively selected for CCR7, so terminally differentiated effector memory CD45RA+ cells were left out. V gave up 7 bases and J gave up 8 bases, with 18 bases separating them. In germline, CDR1 is SEHNR, CDR2 FQNEAQ (reference sequence). This CDR3 is built from 14 residues. TCRdb's table, derived via immunoSEQ multiplex PCR, lists solely in-frame clones and lacks some. The sample holds more than 2 million clones, about 95% seen once. About this clone itself: Its antigen remains unknown.

The chain is built from TRBV7-9 and TRBJ2-1; the D is unclear. This receptor was taken from a young man in good health. The sample taken for sequencing was naive CD8+ T cells sorted from blood. The CDR3 sequence: CASTTPRYAYEQFF. CDR3 nucleotides: TGTGCCAGCACAACTCCCCGTTACGCATATGAGCAGTTCTTC.